A selection of T cell receptor beta chains follows, all from one sample in a study of shared clonotypes between healthy human individuals. Sequenced by immunoSEQ multiplex PCR; TCRdb stores in-frame clones only, minus some. The sample includes 1.5 million to 2.5 million clones, approximately 95% of them seen just once. The source material was naive CD8+ T cells sorted from blood. All receptors come from a man aged 18 to 35 in good health. Each CDR3 is given with its conserved first and last residue. D genes are given only for firm matches. Where a row states a size, it is once, few, many or the class of an expanded clone; other rows omit it.

j_call: TRBJ2-5; cdr3_length: 14; clone_size: NA; v_call: TRBV9; d_call: NA; cdr3_aa: CASSLGQGQETQYF; cdr3_nt: TGTGCCAGCAGCCTTGGGCAGGGGCAAGAGACCCAGTACTTC
j_call: TRBJ2-5; cdr3_length: 17; clone_size: NA; v_call: TRBV5-1; d_call: NA; cdr3_aa: CASSSSTVTRAGETQYF; cdr3_nt: TGCGCCAGCAGCTCCTCCACGGTCACTCGAGCGGGAGAGACCCAGTACTTC
j_call: TRBJ2-5; cdr3_length: 18; clone_size: NA; v_call: TRBV28; d_call: TRBD2; cdr3_aa: CASSSLDPRVGGKETQYF; cdr3_nt: TGTGCCAGCAGTTCTTTAGACCCTCGAGTGGGGGGGAAAGAGACCCAGTACTTC
j_call: TRBJ2-7; cdr3_length: 17; clone_size: NA; v_call: TRBV6-1; d_call: TRBD1; cdr3_aa: CASSEALVGQGNYEQYF; cdr3_nt: TGTGCCAGCAGTGAAGCGCTAGTCGGACAGGGGAACTACGAGCAGTACTTC
j_call: TRBJ2-3; cdr3_length: 16; clone_size: NA; v_call: TRBV5-1; d_call: TRBD2; cdr3_aa: CASSSTGGPRTDTQYF; cdr3_nt: TGCGCCAGCAGCTCTACGGGGGGGCCAAGGACAGATACGCAGTATTTT
j_call: TRBJ2-7; cdr3_length: 16; clone_size: NA; v_call: TRBV7-9; d_call: NA; cdr3_aa: CASSSTTGKPTYEQYF; cdr3_nt: TGTGCCAGCAGCTCAACGACAGGAAAACCCACCTACGAGCAGTACTTC
j_call: TRBJ2-5; cdr3_length: 13; clone_size: NA; v_call: TRBV19; d_call: NA; cdr3_aa: CASSEDGEETQYF; cdr3_nt: TGTGCCAGTTCCGAGGATGGGGAGGAGACCCAGTACTTC
j_call: TRBJ2-2; cdr3_length: 15; clone_size: few; v_call: TRBV9; d_call: TRBD1; cdr3_aa: CASSVGGGDTGELFF; cdr3_nt: TGTGCCAGCAGCGTAGGAGGGGGCGACACCGGGGAGCTGTTTTTT
j_call: TRBJ2-1; cdr3_length: 13; clone_size: NA; v_call: TRBV10-3; d_call: NA; cdr3_aa: CAISGDLYNEQFF; cdr3_nt: TGTGCCATCAGCGGGGACCTCTACAATGAGCAGTTCTTC
j_call: TRBJ1-1; cdr3_length: 13; clone_size: NA; v_call: TRBV2; d_call: NA; cdr3_aa: CASSDGTGPEAFF; cdr3_nt: TGTGCCAGCAGCGACGGGACTGGCCCCGAAGCTTTCTTT
j_call: TRBJ2-7; cdr3_length: 14; clone_size: NA; v_call: TRBV11-2; d_call: TRBD1; cdr3_aa: CASSLVRDSYEQYF; cdr3_nt: TGTGCCAGCAGCTTAGTGAGGGACAGCTACGAGCAGTACTTC
j_call: TRBJ2-7; cdr3_length: 17; clone_size: NA; v_call: TRBV7-9; d_call: NA; cdr3_aa: CASSLAVFYGSSYEQYF; cdr3_nt: TGTGCCAGCAGCTTAGCTGTTTTCTACGGCAGCTCCTACGAGCAGTACTTC
j_call: TRBJ2-1; cdr3_length: 11; clone_size: NA; v_call: TRBV5-6; d_call: NA; cdr3_aa: CASSFGREQFF; cdr3_nt: TGTGCCAGCAGCTTTGGCCGTGAGCAGTTCTTC
j_call: TRBJ2-7; cdr3_length: 14; clone_size: NA; v_call: TRBV9; d_call: NA; cdr3_aa: CASSVGLGSYEQYF; cdr3_nt: TGTGCCAGCAGCGTAGGACTGGGCTCCTACGAGCAGTACTTC
j_call: TRBJ1-2; cdr3_length: 13; clone_size: few; v_call: TRBV19; d_call: NA; cdr3_aa: CASMSNRLIGYTF; cdr3_nt: TGTGCCAGTATGAGTAATAGACTCATTGGCTACACCTTC
j_call: TRBJ1-3; cdr3_length: 15; clone_size: NA; v_call: TRBV11-2; d_call: NA; cdr3_aa: CASSLPGSSGNTIYF; cdr3_nt: TGTGCCAGCAGCCTACCTGGCTCCTCTGGAAACACCATATATTTT
j_call: TRBJ1-1; cdr3_length: 16; clone_size: once; v_call: TRBV6-5; d_call: TRBD1; cdr3_aa: CASSYSTGGYDSEAFF; cdr3_nt: TGTGCCAGCAGTTACTCGACAGGGGGATATGACTCTGAAGCTTTCTTT
j_call: TRBJ2-7; cdr3_length: 14; clone_size: NA; v_call: TRBV10-1; d_call: NA; cdr3_aa: CASSESLGPGEQYF; cdr3_nt: TGCGCCAGCAGTGAGTCGCTGGGGCCCGGCGAGCAGTACTTC
j_call: TRBJ2-2; cdr3_length: 16; clone_size: NA; v_call: TRBV7-3; d_call: TRBD2; cdr3_aa: CASSSSSGGNTGELFF; cdr3_nt: TGTGCCAGCAGCTCTTCGAGCGGGGGTAACACCGGGGAGCTGTTTTTT
j_call: TRBJ2-1; cdr3_length: 13; clone_size: NA; v_call: TRBV7-7; d_call: NA; cdr3_aa: CASSLENLYEQFF; cdr3_nt: TGTGCTAGCAGCTTGGAAAACCTCTATGAGCAGTTCTTC
j_call: TRBJ2-7; cdr3_length: 12; clone_size: NA; v_call: TRBV5-1; d_call: NA; cdr3_aa: CASSISSYEQYF; cdr3_nt: TGCGCCAGCAGCATCAGCTCCTACGAGCAGTACTTC
j_call: TRBJ1-6; cdr3_length: 11; clone_size: NA; v_call: TRBV28; d_call: NA; cdr3_aa: CASSFSGPLHF; cdr3_nt: TGTGCCAGCAGTTTCTCTGGGCCCCTCCACTTT
j_call: TRBJ2-4; cdr3_length: 14; clone_size: NA; v_call: TRBV27; d_call: TRBD1; cdr3_aa: CASSPGQERGIQYF; cdr3_nt: TGTGCCAGCAGTCCCGGACAGGAGCGAGGGATTCAGTACTTC
j_call: TRBJ1-2; cdr3_length: 11; clone_size: NA; v_call: TRBV28; d_call: TRBD1; cdr3_aa: CATRDRYGYTF; cdr3_nt: TGTGCCACCCGGGACAGGTATGGCTACACCTTC
j_call: TRBJ2-3; cdr3_length: 14; clone_size: once; v_call: TRBV14; d_call: NA; cdr3_aa: CASSQDKVTDTQYF; cdr3_nt: TGTGCCAGCAGCCAAGATAAGGTCACAGATACGCAGTATTTT
j_call: TRBJ2-7; cdr3_length: 13; clone_size: NA; v_call: TRBV27; d_call: TRBD1; cdr3_aa: CASSLGQGREQYF; cdr3_nt: TGTGCCAGCAGTTTGGGACAGGGGCGCGAGCAGTACTTC
j_call: TRBJ2-2; cdr3_length: 16; clone_size: NA; v_call: TRBV27; d_call: TRBD2; cdr3_aa: CASSPPSGMFTGELFF; cdr3_nt: TGTGCCAGCAGTCCCCCTAGCGGAATGTTCACCGGGGAGCTGTTTTTT
j_call: TRBJ1-2; cdr3_length: 14; clone_size: NA; v_call: TRBV6-5; d_call: TRBD1; cdr3_aa: CASSYSQGADGYTF; cdr3_nt: TGTGCCAGCAGTTACTCGCAGGGGGCTGATGGCTACACCTTC
j_call: TRBJ2-2; cdr3_length: 16; clone_size: NA; v_call: TRBV4-3; d_call: TRBD2; cdr3_aa: CASSQDWPGGAGELFF; cdr3_nt: TGCGCCAGCAGCCAAGATTGGCCGGGAGGAGCCGGGGAGCTGTTTTTT
j_call: TRBJ2-7; cdr3_length: 16; clone_size: NA; v_call: TRBV30; d_call: NA; cdr3_aa: CAWSVLVSGNLYEQYF; cdr3_nt: NA
j_call: TRBJ2-7; cdr3_length: 14; clone_size: NA; v_call: TRBV5-8; d_call: NA; cdr3_aa: CASSLGQGSYEQYF; cdr3_nt: TGTGCCAGCAGCTTGGGTCAGGGTTCCTACGAGCAGTACTTC